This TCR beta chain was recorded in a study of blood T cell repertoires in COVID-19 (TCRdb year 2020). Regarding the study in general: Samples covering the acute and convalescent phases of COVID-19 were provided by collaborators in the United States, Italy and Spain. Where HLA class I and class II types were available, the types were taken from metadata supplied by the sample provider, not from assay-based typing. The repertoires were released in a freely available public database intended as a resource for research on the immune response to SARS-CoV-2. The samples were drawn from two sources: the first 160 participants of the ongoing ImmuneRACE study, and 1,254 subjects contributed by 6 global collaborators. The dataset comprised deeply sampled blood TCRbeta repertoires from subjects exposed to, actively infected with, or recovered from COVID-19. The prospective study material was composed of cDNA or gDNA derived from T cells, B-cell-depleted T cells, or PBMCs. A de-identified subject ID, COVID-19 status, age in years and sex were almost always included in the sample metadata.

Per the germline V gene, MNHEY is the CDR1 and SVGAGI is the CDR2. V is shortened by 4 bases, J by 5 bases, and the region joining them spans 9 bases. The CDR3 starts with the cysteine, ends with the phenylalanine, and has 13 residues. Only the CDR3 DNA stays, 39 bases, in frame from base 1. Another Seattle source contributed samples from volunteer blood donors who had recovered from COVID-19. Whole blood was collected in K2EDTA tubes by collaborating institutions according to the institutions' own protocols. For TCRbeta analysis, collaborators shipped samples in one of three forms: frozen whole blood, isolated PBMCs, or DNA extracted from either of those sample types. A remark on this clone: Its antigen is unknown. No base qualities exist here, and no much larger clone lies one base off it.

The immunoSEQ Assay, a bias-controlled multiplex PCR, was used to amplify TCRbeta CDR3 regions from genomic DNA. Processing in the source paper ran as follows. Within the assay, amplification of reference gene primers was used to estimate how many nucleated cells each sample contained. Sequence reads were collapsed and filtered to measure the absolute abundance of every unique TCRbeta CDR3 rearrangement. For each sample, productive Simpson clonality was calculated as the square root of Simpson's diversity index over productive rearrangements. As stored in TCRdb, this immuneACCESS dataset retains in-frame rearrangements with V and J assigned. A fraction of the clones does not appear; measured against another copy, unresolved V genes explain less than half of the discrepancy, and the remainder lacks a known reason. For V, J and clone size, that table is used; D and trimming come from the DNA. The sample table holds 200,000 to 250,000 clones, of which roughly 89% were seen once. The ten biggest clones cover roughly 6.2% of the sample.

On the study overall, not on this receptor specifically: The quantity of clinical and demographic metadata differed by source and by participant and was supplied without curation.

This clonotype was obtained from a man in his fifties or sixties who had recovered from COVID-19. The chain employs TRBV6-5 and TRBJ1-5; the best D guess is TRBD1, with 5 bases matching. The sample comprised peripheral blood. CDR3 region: CASSSQGYQPQHF. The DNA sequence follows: TGTGCCAGCAGTTCGCAGGGTTATCAGCCCCAGCATTTT.